This T cell receptor beta chain was identified in a study of identical twins. TCRdb processed the 5' RACE reads anew with MiXCR; each CDR3 protein has one entry. This sample has under 450,000 distinct CDR3 sequences, with less than 20% found just once. This clonotype was seen many times. Antigen specificity is unknown. All donors comprised healthy Caucasians. The length of the CDR3 is 15 residues. Germline loops: CDR1 MNHNS, CDR2 SASEGT. V lost 1 base, J lost 5 bases, and 12 bases lay in between. Study results and caveats: Insertion counts were lower in abundant cord blood beta clonotypes, a trend that memory repertoires did not show. Some out-of-frame alpha sequences were shared by twins, and these showed excess low generation probability. Invariant MAIT and iNKT cells may have partly biased zero-insertion analyses.

This sequence originates from a man aged 50-60 years in good health. The chain carries TRBV6-1 and TRBJ1-3; TRBD1 might be the D (6 bases). Sequencing was carried out using naive T cells sorted from blood. The CDR3 here is CASSEEGWDRNTIYF. CDR3 nucleotide sequence: TGTGCCAGCAGTGAAGAGGGCTGGGACAGAAACACCATATATTTT.